This T cell receptor (beta chain) was recovered during a study of breast tumors, draining lymph nodes, adjacent tissues. Regarding the study as a whole: Tumor and nontumor repertoires were significantly more similar in luminal-like than in basal-like breast cancer. Tumor TCR diversity was below lymph nodes but above nontumor tissue. That most tumor T cells come from lymph nodes remained unproven.

A remark on this clonotype: Its target is unknown.

TCRdb re-derived calls from the multiplex PCR reads in MiXCR, one entry per CDR3 protein. Of some 7,600 distinct CDR3 sequences in the sample, around 74% were seen once. The CDR3 has 17 residues. The junction had 16 bases not matched to a gene; V was cut back by 9 bases and J by 2 bases. CDR1 is SGHDN and CDR2 is FVKESK in the germline V gene. The sample taken for sequencing was tumor-adjacent breast tissue. This clonotype originated in a female donor with breast cancer. Some clones in this sample may be carry-over from other donors' samples. V is TRBV14 and J is TRBJ2-7, with 10 bases aligning to TRBD2. For the CDR3, the DNA is TGTGCCAGGGGTGCGGTAGCGGGAGGTACCTCCCCCTACGAGCAGTACTTC. Protein product: CARGAVAGGTSPYEQYF.